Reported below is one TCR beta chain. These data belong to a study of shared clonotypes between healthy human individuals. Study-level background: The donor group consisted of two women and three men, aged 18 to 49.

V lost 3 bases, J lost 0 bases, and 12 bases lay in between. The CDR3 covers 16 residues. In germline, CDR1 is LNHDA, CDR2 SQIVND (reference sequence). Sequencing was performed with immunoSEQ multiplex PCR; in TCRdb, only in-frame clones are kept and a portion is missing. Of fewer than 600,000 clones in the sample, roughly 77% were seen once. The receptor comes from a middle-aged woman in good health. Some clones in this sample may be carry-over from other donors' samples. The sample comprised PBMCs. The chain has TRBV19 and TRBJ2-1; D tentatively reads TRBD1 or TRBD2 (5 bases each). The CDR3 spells CASSIGWGSSYNEQFF. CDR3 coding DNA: TGTGCCAGTAGTATTGGCTGGGGGAGCTCCTACAATGAGCAGTTCTTC.